The 5 T cell receptor beta chains in this list originate from one sample, sequenced in a study of blood T cell repertoires in COVID-19. The repertoire was sequenced with immunoSEQ multiplex PCR; TCRdb's copy has only in-frame clones and lacks some. The sample holds around 330,000 clones; approximately 88% are singletons and the top ten take around 8.9%. The material sequenced was PBMCs or T cells enriched from blood (not recorded which). These receptors were taken from a woman aged 18-35 years who had recovered from COVID-19.

This chain joins TRBV6-2 or TRBV6-3 and TRBJ2-2; 7 positions match TRBD1. Germline V lookup: CDR1 MNHEY, CDR2 SVGEGT. The V and J ends lost 5 bases and 4 bases, in that order; junction bases with no gene match: 4. The CDR3 loop spans 14 amino acids. CDR3 amino acids: CASSHRGSTGELFF. Here the CDR3 DNA reads TGTGCCAGCAGTCACAGGGGATCCACCGGGGAGCTGTTTTTT.

V usage is TRBV7-3 and J usage is TRBJ1-5; possibly TRBD1 for D (5 bases). Germline V gene data show CDR1 as SGHTA and CDR2 as FQGTGA. CDR3 length: 17 amino acids. The V gene lost 1 base and the J gene lost 0 bases, with 13 bases spanning the gap. The CDR3 is CASSLMQGWGSNQPQHF. The CDR3 DNA reads as TGTGCCAGCAGCTTAATGCAGGGCTGGGGTAGCAATCAGCCCCAGCATTTT.

V usage is TRBV6-2 or TRBV6-3 and J usage is TRBJ1-2; D call uncertain. Germline V gene data show CDR1 as MNHEY and CDR2 as SVGEGT. The CDR3 covers 13 residues. The V gene lost 0 bases and the J gene lost 4 bases, with 6 bases spanning the gap. The CDR3 DNA is TGTGCCAGCAGTTACTCAGCAGGCTATGGCTACACCTTC. Amino acids: CASSYSAGYGYTF.

The rearrangement joins TRBV7-2 to TRBJ2-2; 14 positions agree with TRBD2. The germline CDR1 and CDR2 sequences are SGHTA and FQGNSA. The V and J ends lost 6 bases and 6 bases, in that order; junction bases with no gene match: 6. CDR3 size: 16 residues. The CDR3 here is CASRAGLAGGSGELFF. CDR3 DNA: TGTGCCAGCAGGGCTGGACTAGCGGGAGGCTCCGGGGAGCTGTTTTTT.

The chain uses TRBV28 and TRBJ2-3, with 7 bases aligning to TRBD1. Germline CDR1 MDHEN, CDR2 SYDVKM. Losses at the gene ends were 4 bases for V and 0 bases for J; bases not matched to a gene: 7. The CDR3 totals 16 residues. The CDR3 here is CASSWTGTTSTDTQYF. CDR3 sequence (DNA): TGTGCCAGCAGTTGGACAGGAACCACTAGCACAGATACGCAGTATTTT.